What follows are 10 T cell receptor beta chains derived from one specimen sequenced in a study of beta chain features in type 1 diabetes. Since all of the isolated RNA was reverse transcribed, expressed TCRB transcripts were what got sequenced. Sequencing used immunoSEQ multiplex PCR; TCRdb keeps in-frame clones, though not all of them. The sample includes roughly 500,000 clones, roughly 11% of them seen just once. The sequencing sample was made of naive CD4+ T cells from blood. Receptors were obtained from a woman under 30 in good health.

This sequence joins TRBV18 and TRBJ2-5; 10 bases line up with TRBD2. The CDR3 has 16 amino acids. V shed 0 bases and J 4 bases; nucleotides not matched to a gene: 5. In germline, CDR1 is KGHSH, CDR2 LQKENI. CDR3: CASSPPEAGGPETQYF. As DNA, the CDR3 is TGTGCCAGCTCACCACCAGAAGCGGGAGGGCCAGAGACCCAGTACTTC.

The rearrangement links TRBV7-3 to TRBJ1-1; D is unresolved. CDR1 and CDR2 from the germline V gene are SGHTA and FQGTGA. The V end was cut by 4 bases, the J end by 5 bases, with 11 bases between. This CDR3 region has 13 residues. The CDR3 protein is CASSSTSETEAFF. Written as DNA, the CDR3 is TGTGCCAGCAGCTCGACATCAGAGACTGAAGCTTTCTTT.

This clone was recorded a few times. The chain carries TRBV15 and TRBJ2-7; no clear D. The V end was cut by 0 bases, the J end by 7 bases, with 10 bases between. CDR3 length: 13 residues. CDR1 is LNHNV, CDR2 YYDKDF, per germline (reference sequence). The chain's CDR3 is CATSRDLSGEQYV. The CDR3 DNA sequence: TGTGCCACCAGCAGAGATCTAAGTGGGGAGCAGTACGTC.

The sample holds a few counts of this clone. This rearrangement joins TRBV18 to TRBJ2-3; D call uncertain. V was trimmed by 3 bases and J by 2 bases, leaving 12 bases between them. The CDR3 runs to 15 residues. Germline V gene data show CDR1 as KGHSH and CDR2 as LQKENI. This CDR3 is CASSPESAVTDTQYF. CDR3 nucleotides: TGTGCCAGCTCACCCGAATCGGCAGTCACAGATACGCAGTATTTT.

This rearrangement joins TRBV29-1 to TRBJ1-1, with unresolved D. This CDR3 region has 12 residues. Trimming left V 6 bases short and J 0 bases short, with 8 bases between. Per germline, CDR1 SQVTM and CDR2 ANQGSEA. The CDR3 DNA reads as TGCAGCGTGGGATACCTGAACACTGAAGCTTTCTTT. Translating gives CSVGYLNTEAFF.

The table lists this clone with a few counts. This rearrangement joins TRBV18 to TRBJ2-7, with D perhaps matching TRBD1 (5 bases). Looked up from germline, CDR1 is KGHSH and CDR2 is LQKENI. This CDR3 is 14 amino acids long. V lost 4 bases and J 5 bases, leaving 15 bases between the germline ends. The CDR3 here is CASSRVTVPHEQYF. DNA of the CDR3: TGTGCCAGCTCACGTGTGACAGTGCCCCACGAGCAGTACTTC.

The V call is TRBV7-9, the J call TRBJ2-7; no clear D gene. The CDR3 sequence is 11 residues long. Germline CDR1 is SEHNR and CDR2 is FQNEAQ (reference sequence). V shed 4 bases and J shed 12 bases, with 13 bases lying between them. The CDR3 is CASSSRTVRYV. The CDR3 coding sequence is TGTGCCAGCAGCTCACGTACGGTGCGGTACGTC.

The sample holds a few counts of this clone. This chain uses TRBV9 with TRBJ2-5; either TRBD1 or TRBD2 may fit D (6 bases each). This CDR3 spans 16 amino acids. Deletions cut 0 bases from V and 5 bases from J, with 17 bases between. Germline V CDR1 and CDR2: SGDLS, YYNGEE. The DNA of the CDR3 is TGTGCCAGCAGCGTAGCTTTAGGAGGGGGTGAGGAGACCCAGTACTTC. As protein: CASSVALGGGEETQYF.

V is TRBV18 and J is TRBJ1-6; no clear D. The CDR3 sequence is 15 residues long. CDR1 and CDR2 from the germline V gene are KGHSH and LQKENI. V gave up 6 bases and J gave up 5 bases, with 14 bases separating them. This CDR3 is CASSTSTRDNSPLHF. The CDR3 DNA reads as TGTGCCAGCTCTACATCGACCCGAGATAATTCACCCCTCCACTTT. Combining the CDR3 with reference TRBV18 and TRBJ1-6 gives the whole variable domain NAGVMQNPRHLVRRRGQEARLRCSPMKGHSHVYWYRQLPEEGLKFMVYLQKENIIDESGMPKERFSAEFPKEGPSILRIQQVVRGDSAAYFCASSTSTRDNSPLHFGNGTRLTVT.

A remark on this clone: Other DNA variants within this sample encode the same CDR3. The chain uses TRBV5-1 and TRBJ2-2; no clear D. The CDR3 is made up of 13 amino acids. The germline V gene has CDR1 SGHRS and CDR2 YFSETQ. The V end was cut by 0 bases, the J end by 4 bases, with 4 bases between. CDR3 bases: TGCGCCAGCAGCTTGGGGAGCACCGGGGAGCTGTTTTTT. This sequence encodes CASSLGSTGELFF.